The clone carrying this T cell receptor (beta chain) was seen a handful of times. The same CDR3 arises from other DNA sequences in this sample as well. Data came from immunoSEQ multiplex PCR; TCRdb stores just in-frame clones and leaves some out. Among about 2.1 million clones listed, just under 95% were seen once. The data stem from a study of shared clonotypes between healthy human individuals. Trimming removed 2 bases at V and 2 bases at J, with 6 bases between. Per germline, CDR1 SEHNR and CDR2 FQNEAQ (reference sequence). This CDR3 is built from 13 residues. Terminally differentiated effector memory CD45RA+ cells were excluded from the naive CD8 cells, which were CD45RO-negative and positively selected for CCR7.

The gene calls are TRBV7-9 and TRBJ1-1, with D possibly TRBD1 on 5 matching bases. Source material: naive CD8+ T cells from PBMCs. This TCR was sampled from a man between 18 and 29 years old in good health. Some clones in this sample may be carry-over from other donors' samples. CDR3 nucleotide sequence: TGTGCCAGCAGCTTATGGGGCAACACTGAAGCTTTCTTT. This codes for CASSLWGNTEAFF.